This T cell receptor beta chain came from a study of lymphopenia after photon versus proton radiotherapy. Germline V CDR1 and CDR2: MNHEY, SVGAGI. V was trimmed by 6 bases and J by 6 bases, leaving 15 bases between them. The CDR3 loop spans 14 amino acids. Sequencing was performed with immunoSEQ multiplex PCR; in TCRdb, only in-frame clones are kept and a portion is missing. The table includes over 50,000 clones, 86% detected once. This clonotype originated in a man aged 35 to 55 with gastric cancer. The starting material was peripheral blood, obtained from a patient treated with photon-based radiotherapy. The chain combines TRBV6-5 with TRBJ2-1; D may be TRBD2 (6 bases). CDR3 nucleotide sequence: TGTGCCAGCAGGGAACATGGAGGGTCCAATGAGCAGTTCTTC. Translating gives CASREHGGSNEQFF.